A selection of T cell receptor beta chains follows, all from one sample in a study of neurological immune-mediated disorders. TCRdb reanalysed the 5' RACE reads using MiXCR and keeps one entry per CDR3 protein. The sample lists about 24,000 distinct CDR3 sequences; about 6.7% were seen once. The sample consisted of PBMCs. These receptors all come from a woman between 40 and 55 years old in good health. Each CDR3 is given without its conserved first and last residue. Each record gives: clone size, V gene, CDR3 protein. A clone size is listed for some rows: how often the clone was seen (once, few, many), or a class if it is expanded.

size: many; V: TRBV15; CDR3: ATSRQNRPDRGLNEQF
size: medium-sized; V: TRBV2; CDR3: ASSEWGPYNEQF
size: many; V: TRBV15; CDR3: ATSRRPNTGELF
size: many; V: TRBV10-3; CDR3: AIRAGTSHSRQY
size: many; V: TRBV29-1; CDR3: SVAGTGGYT
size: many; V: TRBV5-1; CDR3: ASSSLSGRASDEQF
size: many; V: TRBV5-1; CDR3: ASRKEGLNTEAF
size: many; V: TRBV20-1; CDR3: SAASPAGRRGGWQETQY
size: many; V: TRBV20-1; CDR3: SAFYGQPTGELF
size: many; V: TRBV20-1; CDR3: SARDRGFRGLTEAF
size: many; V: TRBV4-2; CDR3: ASRGDRGSEADTQY
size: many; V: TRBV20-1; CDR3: SALAFGRPHQETQY
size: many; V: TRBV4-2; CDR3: ASSQEGKRATDTQY
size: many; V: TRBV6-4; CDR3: ASSARGGTDTQY
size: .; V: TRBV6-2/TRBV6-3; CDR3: ASSYSGSGAYEQY
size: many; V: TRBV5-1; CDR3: ASSLVADSAYEQY
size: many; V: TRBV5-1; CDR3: ASSSQLLGQINEKLF
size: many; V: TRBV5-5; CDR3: ASTYGNYLAGDQETQY
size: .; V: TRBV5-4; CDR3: ASSPSIGVGDTQY
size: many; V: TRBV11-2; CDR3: ASSFGSLDNEQF
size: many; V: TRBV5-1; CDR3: ASSPTGSRDEQF